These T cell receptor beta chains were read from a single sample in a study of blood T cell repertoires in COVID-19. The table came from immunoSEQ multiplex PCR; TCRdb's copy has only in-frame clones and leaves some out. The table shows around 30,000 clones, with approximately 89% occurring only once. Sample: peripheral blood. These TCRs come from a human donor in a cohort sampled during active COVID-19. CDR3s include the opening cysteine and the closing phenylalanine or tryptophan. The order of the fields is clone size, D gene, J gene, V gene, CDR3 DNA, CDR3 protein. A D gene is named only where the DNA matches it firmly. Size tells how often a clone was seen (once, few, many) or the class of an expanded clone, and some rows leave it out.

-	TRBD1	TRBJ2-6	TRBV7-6	TGTGCCAGCAGCCCGTCCTACCAGGGGGCGCCTGGGGCCAACGTCCTGACTTTC	CASSPSYQGAPGANVLTF
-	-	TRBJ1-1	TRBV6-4	TGTGCCAGCAGTGACGGCGGGGAAACTGAAGCTTTCTTT	CASSDGGETEAFF
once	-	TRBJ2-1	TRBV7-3	TGTGCCAGCAGCCTCCAGGAAGGGGATGAGCAGTTCTTC	CASSLQEGDEQFF
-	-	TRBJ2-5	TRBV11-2	TGTGCCTCGGGCCCTGTGGGCGGGGAAGAGACCCAGTACTTC	CASGPVGGEETQYF
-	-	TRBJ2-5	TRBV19	TGTGCCAGTAGTATAGGCCCGTTTTTGCGGGGGCCTGAAGAGACCCAGTACTTC	CASSIGPFLRGPEETQYF
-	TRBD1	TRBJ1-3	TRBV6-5	TGTGCCAGCAGTCGGGGACAGGGCGCGAGAAACACCATATATTTT	CASSRGQGARNTIYF
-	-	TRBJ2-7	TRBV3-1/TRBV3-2	TGTGCCAGCAGCCAAGAGGGGGCAGGGGAGCAGTACTTC	CASSQEGAGEQYF
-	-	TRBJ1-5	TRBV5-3	TGTGCCAGAACCAACAGGGTTCAGCCCCAGCATTTT	CARTNRVQPQHF
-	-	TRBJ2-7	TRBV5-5	TGTGCCAGCAGCTTACAGGGTTCCAACGAGCAGTACTTC	CASSLQGSNEQYF
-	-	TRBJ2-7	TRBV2	TGTGCCACACGGGACAATTCCTACGAGCAGTACTTC	CATRDNSYEQYF
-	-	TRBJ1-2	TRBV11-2	TGTGCCAGCAGCTTAGAGGCAGTACCTAACTATGGCTACACCTTC	CASSLEAVPNYGYTF
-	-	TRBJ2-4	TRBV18	TGTGCCAGCTCAACCGCGGCGGGACAGCAAAACATTCAGTACTTC	CASSTAAGQQNIQYF
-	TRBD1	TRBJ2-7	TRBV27	TGTGCCAGCAGTTTTGCGTTTGGAGACAGGGGCTCCTACGAGCAGTACTTC	CASSFAFGDRGSYEQYF
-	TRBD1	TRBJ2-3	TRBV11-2	TGTGCCAGCAGCTTCCGGCCGGGTGCAGGGGGCCCCACAGATACGCAGTATTTT	CASSFRPGAGGPTDTQYF
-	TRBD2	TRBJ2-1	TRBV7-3	TGTGCCAGCAGCCCTGGACTAGCCAAAACAGGTCGGCAGTTCTTC	CASSPGLAKTGRQFF
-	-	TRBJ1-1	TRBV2	TGTGCCAGCAACGGGGATACAGCCGAAGCTTTCTTT	CASNGDTAEAFF
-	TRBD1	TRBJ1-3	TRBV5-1	TGCGCCAGCAGCATACAGGGGCATAATGGAAACACCATATATTTT	CASSIQGHNGNTIYF
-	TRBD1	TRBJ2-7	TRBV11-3	TGTGCCAGCAGCCCGGGACAGGGAAACTACGAGCAGTACTTC	CASSPGQGNYEQYF
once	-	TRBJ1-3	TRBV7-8	TGTGCCAGCAGCTTAGTACACGGGACTGAGAACACCATATATTTT	CASSLVHGTENTIYF
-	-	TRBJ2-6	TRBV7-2	TGTGCCAGCAGCCACGGACGGACTTCTGGGGCCAACGTCCTGACTTTC	CASSHGRTSGANVLTF
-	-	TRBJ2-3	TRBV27	TGTGCCAGCAGTTACCTAGCAAAAGCGCCCCTTGATACGCAGTATTTT	CASSYLAKAPLDTQYF
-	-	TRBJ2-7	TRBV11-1	TGTGCCAGCAGCCGATTCGGGGACACGTCCTACGAGCAGTACTTC	CASSRFGDTSYEQYF
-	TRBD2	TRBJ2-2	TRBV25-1	TGTGCCAGCAGTGTAGGTAGCGGGGGCCAGAACACCGGGGAGCTGTTTTTT	CASSVGSGGQNTGELFF
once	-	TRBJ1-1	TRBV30	TGTGCCTGGAGAACGGGACTGACGAACACTGAAGCTTTCTTT	CAWRTGLTNTEAFF
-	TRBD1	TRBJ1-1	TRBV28	TGTGCCAGCACCCCCGGGACAGGGGGAGATGAGGGCACTGAAGCTTTCTTT	CASTPGTGGDEGTEAFF
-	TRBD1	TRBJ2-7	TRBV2	TGTGCCAGCGGGGGACAGGGGATGGACGAGCAGTACTTC	CASGGQGMDEQYF
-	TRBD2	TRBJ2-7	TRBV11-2	TGTGCCAGCAGGCCCTATGTCGGGAGGTACGAGCAGTACTTC	CASRPYVGRYEQYF
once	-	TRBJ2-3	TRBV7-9	TGTGCCAGCAGCTTTGAGGCCCCACTTACTACTAGCACAGATACGCAGTATTTT	CASSFEAPLTTSTDTQYF
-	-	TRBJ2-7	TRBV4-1	TGCGCCAGCAGCCAGTTTAGCGGAGGGCGAAGCTCCTACGAGCAGTACTTC	CASSQFSGGRSSYEQYF
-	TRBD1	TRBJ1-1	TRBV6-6	TGTGCCAGCAGTTTTCCCACCACCCAGGGGGCGGCTTTCTTT	CASSFPTTQGAAFF
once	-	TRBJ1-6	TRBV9	TGTGCCAGCAGCGCAGGGCCCGGGACATATAATTCACCCCTCCACTTT	CASSAGPGTYNSPLHF
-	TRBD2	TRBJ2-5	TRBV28	TGTGCCAGCAGTTTTCGGGTTAGCGGGGGAGAGACCCAGTACTTC	CASSFRVSGGETQYF
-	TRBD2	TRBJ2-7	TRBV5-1	TGCGCCAGCAGCCCGCTGGGACTAGCGGGGGGGTCTCACTACGAGCAGTACTTC	CASSPLGLAGGSHYEQYF
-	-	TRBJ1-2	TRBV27	TGTGCCAGCAGTGGTGGGTCACGGACAGACTCCTATGGCTACACCTTC	CASSGGSRTDSYGYTF
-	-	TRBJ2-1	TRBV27	TGTGCCAGCAGTGAAACAGGGCAATGGGAAAGCTCCTACAATGAGCAGTTCTTC	CASSETGQWESSYNEQFF
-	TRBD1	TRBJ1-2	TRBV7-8	TGTGCCAGCAGCCCCGACAGGGAGTCCGGCGGCTACACCTTC	CASSPDRESGGYTF
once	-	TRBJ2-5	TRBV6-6	TGTGCCAGCAGTTCCCCGGGGGATCAAGAGACCCAGTACTTC	CASSSPGDQETQYF
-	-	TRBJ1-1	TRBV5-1	TGCGCCAGCAGCTTGGGTCTAAACACTGAAGCTTTCTTT	CASSLGLNTEAFF
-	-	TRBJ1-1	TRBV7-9	TGTGCCAGCAGCTTAGCCAGTGAAGCTTTCTTT	CASSLASEAFF
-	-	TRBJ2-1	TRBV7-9	TGTGCCAGCAGCCCCGGCGGTGGTAGCCGGTCGGTTCTCAATGAGCAGTTCTTC	CASSPGGGSRSVLNEQFF
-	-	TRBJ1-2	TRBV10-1	TGCGCCAGCAGCGCCGACTCGAGCGGTGGCTACACCTTC	CASSADSSGGYTF
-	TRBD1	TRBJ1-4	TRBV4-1	TGCGCCAGCAGCCAATGGAGGACCGGGACAGGGGGAAGGGGGCTGGAGGAAAAACTGTTTTTT	CASSQWRTGTGGRGLEEKLFF
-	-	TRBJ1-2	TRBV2	TGTGCCAGCAGTGAAGCGGGGGGGTCCCACTATGGCTACACCTTC	CASSEAGGSHYGYTF
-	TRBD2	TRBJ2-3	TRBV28	TGTGCCAGCACCGAAGTTTACCCCTCTAGCGGGGGACCCACAGATACGCAGTATTTT	CASTEVYPSSGGPTDTQYF
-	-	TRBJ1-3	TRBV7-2	TGTGCCAGCAGCTTAGCTGGACAGAGCTCTGGAAACACCATATATTTT	CASSLAGQSSGNTIYF
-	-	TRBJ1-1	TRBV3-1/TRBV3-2	TGTGCCAGCAGCCTGTGGACAGCCGAGAACACTGAAGCTTTCTTT	CASSLWTAENTEAFF
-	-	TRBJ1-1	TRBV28	TGTGCCAGCAGTCATGGGCCAGAAATGAACACTGAAGCTTTCTTT	CASSHGPEMNTEAFF
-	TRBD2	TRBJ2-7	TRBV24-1	TGTGCCACCAGCCCCAGCGGGAGTTCCTACGAGCAGTACTTC	CATSPSGSSYEQYF
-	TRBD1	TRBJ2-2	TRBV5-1	TGCGCCAGCAGCCCGAAGACAGGGGACACCGGGGAGCTGTTTTTT	CASSPKTGDTGELFF
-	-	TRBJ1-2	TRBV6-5	TGTGCCAGCAGTTTTTCGGAGACTAACTATGGCTACACCTTC	CASSFSETNYGYTF
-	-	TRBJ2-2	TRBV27	TGTGCCAGCAGTTCTGGAAGACTCACCGGGGAGCTGTTTTTT	CASSSGRLTGELFF
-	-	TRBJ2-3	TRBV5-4	TGTGCCAGCACCTTTGGCCCAGGGGCAGGTGGAACAGATACGCAGTATTTT	CASTFGPGAGGTDTQYF
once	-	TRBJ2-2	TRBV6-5	TGTGCCAGCAGTTACCGTCAGAATACCGGGGAGCTGTTTTTT	CASSYRQNTGELFF
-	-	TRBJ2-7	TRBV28	TGTGCCAGCAGCGCTACCTGGCACAGTTACGAGCAGTACTTC	CASSATWHSYEQYF
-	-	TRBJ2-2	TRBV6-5	TGTGCCAGCAGCGCGAGGGGGGGGACCGGGGAGCTGTTTTTT	CASSARGGTGELFF
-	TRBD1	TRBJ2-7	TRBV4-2	TGTGCCAGCAGCCCTGGGACAGGGGGCAGCTACGAGCAGTACTTC	CASSPGTGGSYEQYF
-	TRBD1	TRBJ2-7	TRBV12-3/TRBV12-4	TGTGCCAGCAGTTTACAGGGGGCCTACGAGCAGTACTTC	CASSLQGAYEQYF
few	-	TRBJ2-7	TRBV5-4	TGTGCCAGCAGCTTAGAAAGGGAGTACGAGCAGTACTTC	CASSLEREYEQYF
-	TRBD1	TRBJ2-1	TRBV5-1	TGCGCCAGCAGCTTGGTAGGGACAGGGGGTGGGAGTGAGCAGTTCTTC	CASSLVGTGGGSEQFF
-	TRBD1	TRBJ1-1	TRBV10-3	TGTGCCATCAGTGAGGGGACAGGGAAGACTGAAGCTTTCTTT	CAISEGTGKTEAFF